This T cell receptor beta chain was identified during a study of OX40 agonist ivuxolimab in advanced cancers. Across the study: Mean age approximately 55 years, range 23 to 79; around 80% male. Findings and limits, study-wide: CD4+ and CD8+ blood T cells expanded clonally by week 6 at 0.1 to 3.0 mg/kg.

Sequencing used immunoSEQ multiplex PCR; TCRdb keeps in-frame clones, though not all of them. Counted here are roughly 75,000 clones, about nine tenths occurring once; the ten biggest clones make up around 6.5%. On this clone itself: Antigen specificity is unknown.

Trimming stripped 0 bases from V and 8 bases from J, with 14 bases between. CDR3 length: 15 residues. Germline loops: CDR1 SGHNT, CDR2 YYREEE (reference sequence). V is TRBV5-4 and J is TRBJ1-4, with D possibly TRBD1 on 6 matching bases. The sequenced sample was CD4+ or CD8+ T cells sorted from blood, obtained in a trial of the OX40 agonist ivuxolimab. The source of this sequence is an adult with an advanced solid tumor such as melanoma, head and neck, liver or kidney cancer. In nucleotides, the CDR3 is TGTGCCAGCAGCTTGGACGGGGGCTCAATAGAAAAACTGTTTTTT. It translates to CASSLDGGSIEKLFF. The full variable domain, with the rest looked up from reference TRBV5-4 and TRBJ1-4, is ETGVTQSPTHLIKTRGQQVTLRCSSQSGHNTVSWYQQALGQGPQFIFQYYREEENGRGNFPPRFSGLQFPNYSSELNVNALELDDSALYLCASSLDGGSIEKLFFGSGTQLSVL.